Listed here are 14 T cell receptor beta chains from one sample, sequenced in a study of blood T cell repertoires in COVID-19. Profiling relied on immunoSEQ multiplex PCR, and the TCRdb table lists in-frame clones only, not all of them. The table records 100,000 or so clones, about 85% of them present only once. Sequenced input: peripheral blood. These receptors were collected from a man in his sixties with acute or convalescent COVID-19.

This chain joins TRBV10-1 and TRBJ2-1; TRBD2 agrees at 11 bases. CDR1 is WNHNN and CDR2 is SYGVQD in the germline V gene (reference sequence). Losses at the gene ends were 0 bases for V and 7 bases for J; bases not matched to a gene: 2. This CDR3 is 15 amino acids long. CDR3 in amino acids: CASSESTSGKNEQFF. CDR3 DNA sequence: TGCGCCAGCAGTGAGTCGACTAGCGGGAAGAATGAGCAGTTCTTC.

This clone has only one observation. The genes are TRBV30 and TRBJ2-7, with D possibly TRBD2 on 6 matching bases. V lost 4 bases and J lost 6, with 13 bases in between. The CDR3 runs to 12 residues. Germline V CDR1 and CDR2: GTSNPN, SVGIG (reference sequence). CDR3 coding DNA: TGTGCCTGGACCGGGGGAATGGGCGAGCAGTACTTC. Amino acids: CAWTGGMGEQYF.

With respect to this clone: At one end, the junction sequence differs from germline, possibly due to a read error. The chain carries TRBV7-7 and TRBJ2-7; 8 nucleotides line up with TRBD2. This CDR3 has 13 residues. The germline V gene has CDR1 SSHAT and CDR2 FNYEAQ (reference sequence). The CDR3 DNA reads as TGTGCTAGCAGCTTAGCTCGGGGGGGAGAGCAGTACTTC. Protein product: CASSLARGGEQYF.

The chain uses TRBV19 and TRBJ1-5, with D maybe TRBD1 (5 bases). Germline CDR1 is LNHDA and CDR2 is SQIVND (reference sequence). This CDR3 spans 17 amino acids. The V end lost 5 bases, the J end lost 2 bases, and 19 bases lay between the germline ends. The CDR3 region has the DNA TGTGCCAGTAGTCCCCTCTCAGGGCGACTCCGCAATCAGCCCCAGCATTTT. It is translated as CASSPLSGRLRNQPQHF. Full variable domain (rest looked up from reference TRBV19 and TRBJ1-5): DGGITQSPKYLFRKEGQNVTLSCEQNLNHDAMYWYRQDPGQGLRLIYYSQIVNDFQKGDIAEGYSVSREKKESFPLTVTSAQKNPTAFYLCASSPLSGRLRNQPQHFGDGTRLSIL.

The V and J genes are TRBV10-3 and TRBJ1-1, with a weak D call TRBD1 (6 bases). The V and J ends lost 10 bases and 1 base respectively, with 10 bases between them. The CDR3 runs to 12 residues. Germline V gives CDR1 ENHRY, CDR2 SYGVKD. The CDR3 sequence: CATTTGNTEAFF. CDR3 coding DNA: TGTGCCACGACGACAGGGAACACTGAAGCTTTCTTT.

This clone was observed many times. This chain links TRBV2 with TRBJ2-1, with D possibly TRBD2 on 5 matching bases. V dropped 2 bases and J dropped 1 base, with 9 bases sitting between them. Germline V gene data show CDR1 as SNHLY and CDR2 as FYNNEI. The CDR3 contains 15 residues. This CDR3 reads CASSESLASYNEQFF. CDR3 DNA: TGTGCCAGCAGTGAAAGTCTAGCTTCCTACAATGAGCAGTTCTTC.

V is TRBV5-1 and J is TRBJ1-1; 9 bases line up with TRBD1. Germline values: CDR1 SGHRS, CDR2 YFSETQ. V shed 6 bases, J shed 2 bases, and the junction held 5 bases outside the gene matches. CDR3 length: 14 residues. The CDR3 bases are TGCGCCAGCACCCCGACAGGGGGTAACACTGAAGCTTTCTTT. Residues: CASTPTGGNTEAFF.

The CDR3, as DNA: TGCGCCAGCAGCCCGGACAGGGCCTACAATGAGCAGTTCTTC. As protein: CASSPDRAYNEQFF. V gene TRBV5-1 combines with J gene TRBJ2-1; 8 bases map to TRBD1. The CDR3 has 14 amino acids. With 4 bases clipped from V and 2 bases from J, the junction kept 2 bases outside the gene matches. Germline CDR1 SGHRS, CDR2 YFSETQ.

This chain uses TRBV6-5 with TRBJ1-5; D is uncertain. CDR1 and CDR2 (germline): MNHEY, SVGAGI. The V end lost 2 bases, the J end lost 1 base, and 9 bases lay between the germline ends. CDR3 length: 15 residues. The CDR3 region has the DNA TGTGCCAGCAGTTACGGGCCCGAAAGCAATCAGCCCCAGCATTTT. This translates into CASSYGPESNQPQHF.

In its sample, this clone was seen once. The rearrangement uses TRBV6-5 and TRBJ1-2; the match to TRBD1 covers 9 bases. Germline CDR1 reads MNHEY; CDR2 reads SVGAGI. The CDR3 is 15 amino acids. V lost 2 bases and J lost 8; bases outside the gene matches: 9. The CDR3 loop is CASSYGTLTGGGYTF. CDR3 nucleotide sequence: TGTGCCAGCAGTTACGGCACTCTGACAGGGGGAGGCTACACCTTC.

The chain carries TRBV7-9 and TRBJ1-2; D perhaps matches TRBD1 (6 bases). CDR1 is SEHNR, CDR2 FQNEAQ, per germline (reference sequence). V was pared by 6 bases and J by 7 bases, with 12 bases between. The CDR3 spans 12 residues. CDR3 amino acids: CASSPTGLGYTF. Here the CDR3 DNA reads TGTGCCAGCAGTCCGACAGGCCTTGGCTACACCTTC. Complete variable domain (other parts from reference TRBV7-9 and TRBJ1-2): DTGVSQNPRHKITKRGQNVTFRCDPISEHNRLYWYRQTLGQGPEFLTYFQNEAQLEKSRLLSDRFSAERPKGSFSTLEIQRTEQGDSAMYLCASSPTGLGYTFGSGTRLTVV.

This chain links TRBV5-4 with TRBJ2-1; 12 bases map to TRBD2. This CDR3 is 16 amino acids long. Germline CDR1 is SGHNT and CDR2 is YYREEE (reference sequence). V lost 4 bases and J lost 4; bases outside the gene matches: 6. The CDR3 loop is CASSPTSGGGYNEQFF. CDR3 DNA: TGTGCCAGCAGCCCGACTAGCGGGGGTGGATACAATGAGCAGTTCTTC.

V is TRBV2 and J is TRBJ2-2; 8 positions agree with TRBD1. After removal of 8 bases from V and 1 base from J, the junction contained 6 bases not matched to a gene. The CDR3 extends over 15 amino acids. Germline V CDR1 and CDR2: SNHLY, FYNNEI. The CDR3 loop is CASGGQVMNTGELFF. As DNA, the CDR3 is TGTGCCAGCGGGGGACAGGTCATGAACACCGGGGAGCTGTTTTTT.

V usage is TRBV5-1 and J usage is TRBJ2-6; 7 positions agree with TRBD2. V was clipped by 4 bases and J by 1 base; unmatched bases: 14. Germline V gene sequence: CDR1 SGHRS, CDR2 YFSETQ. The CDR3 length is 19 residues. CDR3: CASSPSGGDYRSGANVLTF. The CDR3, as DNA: TGCGCCAGCAGCCCCTCGGGGGGTGATTATCGTTCTGGGGCCAACGTCCTGACTTTC. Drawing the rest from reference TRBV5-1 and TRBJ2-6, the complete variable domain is KAGVTQTPRYLIKTRGQQVTLSCSPISGHRSVSWYQQTPGQGLQFLFEYFSETQRNKGNFPGRFSGRQFSNSRSEMNVSTLELGDSALYLCASSPSGGDYRSGANVLTFGAGSRLTVL.